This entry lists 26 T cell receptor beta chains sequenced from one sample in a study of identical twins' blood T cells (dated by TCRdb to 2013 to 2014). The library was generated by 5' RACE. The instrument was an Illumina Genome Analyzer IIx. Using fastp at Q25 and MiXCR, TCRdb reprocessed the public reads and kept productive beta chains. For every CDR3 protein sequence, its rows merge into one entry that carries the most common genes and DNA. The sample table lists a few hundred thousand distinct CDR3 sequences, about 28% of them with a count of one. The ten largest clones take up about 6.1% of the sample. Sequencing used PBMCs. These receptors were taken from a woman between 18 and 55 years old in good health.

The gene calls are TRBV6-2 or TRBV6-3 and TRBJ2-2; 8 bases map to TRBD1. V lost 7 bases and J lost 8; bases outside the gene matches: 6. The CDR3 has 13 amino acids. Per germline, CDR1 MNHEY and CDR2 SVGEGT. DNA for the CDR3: TGTGCCAGCACCCCCAGGGGGCTGGGGGAGCTGTTTTTT. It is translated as CASTPRGLGELFF.

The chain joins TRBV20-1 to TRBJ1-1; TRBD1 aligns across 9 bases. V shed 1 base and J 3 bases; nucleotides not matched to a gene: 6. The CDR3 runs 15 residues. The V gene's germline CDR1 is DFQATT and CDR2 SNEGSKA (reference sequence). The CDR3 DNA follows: TGCAGTGCTAGAGCCCCCCGACAGGGGGACACTGAAGCTTTCTTT. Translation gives CSARAPRQGDTEAFF.

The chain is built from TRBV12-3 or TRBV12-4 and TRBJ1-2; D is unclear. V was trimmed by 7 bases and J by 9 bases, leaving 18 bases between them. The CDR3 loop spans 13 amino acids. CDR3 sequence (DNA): TGTGCCAGCACCTCACCAACGGGGTATTGCTACACCTTC. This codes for CASTSPTGYCYTF.

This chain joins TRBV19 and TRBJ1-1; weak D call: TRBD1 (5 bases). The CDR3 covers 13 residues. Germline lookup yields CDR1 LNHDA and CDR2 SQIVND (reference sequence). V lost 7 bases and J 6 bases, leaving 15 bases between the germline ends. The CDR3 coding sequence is TGTGCCAGTACCTCAGGGAGGGGCGCTGAAGCTTTCTTT. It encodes CASTSGRGAEAFF.

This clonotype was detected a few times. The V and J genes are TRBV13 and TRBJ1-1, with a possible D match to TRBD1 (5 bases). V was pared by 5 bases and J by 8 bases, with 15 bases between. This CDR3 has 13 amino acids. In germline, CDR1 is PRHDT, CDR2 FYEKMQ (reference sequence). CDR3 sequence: CASSKGPNGEAFF. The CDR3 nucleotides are TGTGCCAGCAGCAAGGGACCTAACGGGGAAGCTTTCTTT.

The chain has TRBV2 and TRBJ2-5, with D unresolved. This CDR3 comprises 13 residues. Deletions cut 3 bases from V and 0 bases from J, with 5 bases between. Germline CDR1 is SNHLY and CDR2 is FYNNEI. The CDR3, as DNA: TGTGCCAGCAGTGACGATTACCAAGAGACCCAGTACTTC. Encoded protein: CASSDDYQETQYF.

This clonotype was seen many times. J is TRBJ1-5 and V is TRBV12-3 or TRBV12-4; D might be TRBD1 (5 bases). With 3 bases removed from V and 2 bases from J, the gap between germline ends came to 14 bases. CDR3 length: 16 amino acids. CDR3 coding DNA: TGTGCCAGCAGTTTGAGGCAGGGCCACGGCAATCAGCCCCAGCATTTT. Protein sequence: CASSLRQGHGNQPQHF.

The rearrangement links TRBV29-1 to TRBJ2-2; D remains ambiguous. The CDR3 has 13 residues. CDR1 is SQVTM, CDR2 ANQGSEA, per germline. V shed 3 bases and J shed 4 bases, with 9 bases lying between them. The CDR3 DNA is TGCAGCGTTGATCCCGCTCGCACCGGGGAGCTGTTTTTT. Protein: CSVDPARTGELFF.

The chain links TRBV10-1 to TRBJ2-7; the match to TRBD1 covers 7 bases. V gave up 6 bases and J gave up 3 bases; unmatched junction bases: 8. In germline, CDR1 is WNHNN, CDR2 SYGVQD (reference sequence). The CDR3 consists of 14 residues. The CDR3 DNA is TGCGCCAGCAGCCTGGACAGGTTCGACTACGAGCAGTACTTC. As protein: CASSLDRFDYEQYF.

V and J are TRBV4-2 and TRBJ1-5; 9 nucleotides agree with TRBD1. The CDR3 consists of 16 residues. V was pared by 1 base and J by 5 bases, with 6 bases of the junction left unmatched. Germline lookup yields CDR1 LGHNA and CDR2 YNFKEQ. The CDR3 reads CASSQVGGQGYQPQHF. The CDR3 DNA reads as TGTGCCAGCAGCCAAGTAGGGGGACAGGGATATCAGCCCCAGCATTTT.

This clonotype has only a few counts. The CDR3 sequence: CASSEQGALIYGYTF. CDR3 DNA: TGTGCCAGCAGCGAACAGGGGGCACTGATCTATGGCTACACCTTC. The V and J genes are TRBV9 and TRBJ1-2; 9 nucleotides agree with TRBD1. After removal of 3 bases from V and 4 bases from J, the junction contained 7 bases not matched to a gene. The germline gives CDR1 SGDLS, CDR2 YYNGEE. This CDR3 spans 15 amino acids.

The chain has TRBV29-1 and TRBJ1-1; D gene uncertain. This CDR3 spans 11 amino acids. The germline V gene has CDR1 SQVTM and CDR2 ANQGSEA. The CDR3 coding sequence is TGCATGGTGGAGGCGAACACTGAAGCTTTCTTT. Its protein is CMVEANTEAFF.

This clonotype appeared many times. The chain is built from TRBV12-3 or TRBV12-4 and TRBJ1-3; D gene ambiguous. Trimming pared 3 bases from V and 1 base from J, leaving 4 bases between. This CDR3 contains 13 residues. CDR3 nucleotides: TGTGCCAGCAGTTTCCAGTCTGGAAACACCATATATTTT. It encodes CASSFQSGNTIYF.

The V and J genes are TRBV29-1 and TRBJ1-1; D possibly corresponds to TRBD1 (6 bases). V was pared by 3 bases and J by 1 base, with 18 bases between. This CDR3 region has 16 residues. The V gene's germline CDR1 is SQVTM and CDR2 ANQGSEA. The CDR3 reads CSVDVPLGHSNTEAFF. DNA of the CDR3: TGCAGCGTTGATGTCCCTTTGGGACATTCGAACACTGAAGCTTTCTTT.

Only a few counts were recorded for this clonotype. The CDR3 reads CASSLRQITDTQYF. CDR3 bases: TGTGCCAGCAGCCTTAGACAGATCACAGATACGCAGTATTTT. V and J are TRBV7-8 and TRBJ2-3; tentative D call: TRBD1 (5 bases). V shed 5 bases and J shed 2 bases, with 11 bases lying between them. The CDR3 is made up of 14 amino acids. The V gene's germline CDR1 is SGHVS and CDR2 FQNEAQ.

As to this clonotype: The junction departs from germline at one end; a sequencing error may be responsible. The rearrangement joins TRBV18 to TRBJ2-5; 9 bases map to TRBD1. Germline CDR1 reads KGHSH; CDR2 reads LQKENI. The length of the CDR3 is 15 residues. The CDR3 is CASSPLTGGQETQCF. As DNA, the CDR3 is TGTGCCAGCTCACCCTTAACAGGGGGCCAAGAGACCCAGTGCTTC.

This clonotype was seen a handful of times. CDR3 sequence reads: CASSLSPRSSYEQYF. CDR3 in DNA: TGTGCCAGCAGCTTAAGTCCCAGGAGTTCCTACGAGCAGTACTTC. The chain links TRBV11-2 to TRBJ2-7; D not certain. V was shortened by 2 bases and J by 1 base, with 12 bases between the two germline ends. CDR1 and CDR2 from the germline V gene are SGHAT and FQNNGV. The CDR3 runs 15 residues.

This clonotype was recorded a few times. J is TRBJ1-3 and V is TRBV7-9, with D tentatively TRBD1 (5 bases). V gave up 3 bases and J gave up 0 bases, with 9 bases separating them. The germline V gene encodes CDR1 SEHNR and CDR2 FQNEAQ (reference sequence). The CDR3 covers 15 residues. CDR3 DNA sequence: TGTGCCAGCAGCTTTGGGGCCGACTCTGGAAACACCATATATTTT. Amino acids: CASSFGADSGNTIYF.

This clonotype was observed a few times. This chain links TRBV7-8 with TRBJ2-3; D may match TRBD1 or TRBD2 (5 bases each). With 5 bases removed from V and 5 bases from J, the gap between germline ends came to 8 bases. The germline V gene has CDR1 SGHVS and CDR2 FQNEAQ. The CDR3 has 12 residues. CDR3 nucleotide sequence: TGTGCCAGCAGCAGGGACCGAGATACGCAGTATTTT. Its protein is CASSRDRDTQYF.

The CDR3 bases are TGTGCCAGCAGCATTAACGGAGACACCGTACGAGTCGAGCAGTACTTC. Translation: CASSINGDTVRVEQYF. The rearrangement uses TRBV21-1 and TRBJ2-7. TRBV21-1 is a known pseudogene. The CDR3 covers 16 residues.

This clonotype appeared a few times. The CDR3: CSVPEAGVTDTQYF. DNA for the CDR3: TGCAGCGTCCCGGAAGCGGGAGTGACAGATACGCAGTATTTT. The V call is TRBV29-1, the J call TRBJ2-3; 8 bases map to TRBD2. V trimming: 6 bases; J trimming: 3 bases; junction bases outside the gene matches: 8. Germline-derived CDR1 and CDR2 are SQVTM and ANQGSEA. The CDR3 has 14 amino acids.

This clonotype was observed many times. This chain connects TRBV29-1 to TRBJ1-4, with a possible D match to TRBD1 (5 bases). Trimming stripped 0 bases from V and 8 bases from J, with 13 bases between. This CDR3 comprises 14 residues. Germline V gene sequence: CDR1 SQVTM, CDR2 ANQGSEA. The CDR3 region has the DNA TGCAGCGTTGAAGATGGGCGGGACCCCGAAAAACTGTTTTTT. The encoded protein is CSVEDGRDPEKLFF.

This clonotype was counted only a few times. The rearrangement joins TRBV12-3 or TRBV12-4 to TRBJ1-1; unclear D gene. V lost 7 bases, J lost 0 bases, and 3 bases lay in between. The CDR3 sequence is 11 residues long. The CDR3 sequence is CASNMNTEAFF. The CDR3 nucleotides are TGTGCCAGCAACATGAACACTGAAGCTTTCTTT.

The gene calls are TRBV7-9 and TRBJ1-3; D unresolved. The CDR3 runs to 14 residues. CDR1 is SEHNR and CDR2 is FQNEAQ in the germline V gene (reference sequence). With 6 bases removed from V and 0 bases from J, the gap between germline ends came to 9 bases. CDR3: CASSSINSGNTIYF. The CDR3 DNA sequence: TGTGCCAGCAGTTCGATAAACTCTGGAAACACCATATATTTT.

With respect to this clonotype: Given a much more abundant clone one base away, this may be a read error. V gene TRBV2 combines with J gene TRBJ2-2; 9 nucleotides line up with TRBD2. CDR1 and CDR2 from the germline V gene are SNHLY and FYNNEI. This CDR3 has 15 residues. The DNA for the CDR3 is TGTGCCAGCAGACCTAGCGGGACGAACACCGGGGATCTGTTTTTT. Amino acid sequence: CASRPSGTNTGDLFF.

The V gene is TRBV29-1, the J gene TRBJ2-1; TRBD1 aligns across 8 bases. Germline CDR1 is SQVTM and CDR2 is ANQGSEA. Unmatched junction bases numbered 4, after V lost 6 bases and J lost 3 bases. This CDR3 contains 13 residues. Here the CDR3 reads CSVDRGRYNEQFF. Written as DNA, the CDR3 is TGCAGCGTAGACAGGGGACGCTACAATGAGCAGTTCTTC.